This T cell receptor beta chain was identified in a study of spatial heterogeneity in lung cancer. Study in general: Consistent detection of more beta-chain than alpha-chain sequences was observed. Overall study findings and caveats: It was found that expanded intratumoral alpha and beta TCR counts tracked tumor mutation counts.

The sample's time point: sample taken at primary tumor resection. This CDR3 has 17 amino acids. Germline V gene lookup returns CDR1 SGHNT and CDR2 YYREEE (reference sequence). J was trimmed by 0 bases and V by 0 bases; bases with no gene match: 4. Via MiXCR, TCRdb re-called the 5' RACE reads, giving one row per CDR3 protein. The repertoire has 25,000 to 30,000 distinct CDR3 sequences, less than 9% of them found once; the top ten carry almost 25%. This clonotype showed up many times. Antigen specificity is unknown. The rearrangement links TRBV5-4 to TRBJ2-3; 10 nucleotides match TRBD2. The source material was lung tumor tissue, sampled at surgery. The source of this sequence is a male donor with early-stage non-small cell lung cancer. The chain's CDR3 is CASSLGSGGRSTDTQYF. CDR3 nucleotide sequence: TGTGCCAGCAGCTTGGGTAGCGGGGGGCGAAGCACAGATACGCAGTATTTT.